This T cell receptor beta chain was recovered during a study of blood T cells in healthy people across ages. A second about 7 to 12 cycle PCR used barcoded and J-beta primers. MiXCR was run by TCRdb on the 5' RACE reads, yielding one entry per CDR3 protein. The sample records almost 1 million distinct CDR3 sequences, 45% to 60% being singletons. Trimming pared 5 bases from V and 8 bases from J, leaving 18 bases between. Germline assignment: CDR1 DFQATT and CDR2 SNEGSKA (reference sequence). The CDR3 is 13 amino acids. The specimen was blood. The chain links TRBV20-1 to TRBJ1-2; D remains ambiguous. This TCR was sampled from a woman aged 55-70 years in good health. As DNA, the CDR3 is TGCAGTGCTGGGGTTTCTTACCTAGAGGGCTACACCTTC. This sequence encodes CSAGVSYLEGYTF.